This passage covers 25 T cell receptor beta chains from one sample sequenced in a study of cytomegalovirus exposure and HLA in healthy donors. Both 60 Vbeta primers and 13 Jbeta primers went into the PCR. Using immunoSEQ multiplex PCR, the repertoire was profiled, and TCRdb retains in-frame clones only, with some absent. Here the sample spans under 110,000 clones, more than 75% being singletons. Material for sequencing was PBMCs. These receptors all stem from a woman aged 50 to 60 in good health and CMV-seropositive.

J is TRBJ2-7 and V is TRBV7-9; D perhaps matches TRBD1 (6 bases). Deletions cut 5 bases from V and 2 bases from J, with 16 bases between. The CDR3 length is 15 residues. Germline V gene lookup returns CDR1 SEHNR and CDR2 FQNEAQ (reference sequence). The DNA for the CDR3 is TGTGCCAGCAGCAGTGAGGGACAATCGGCCTACGAGCAGTACTTC. Encoded protein: CASSSEGQSAYEQYF.

As regards this clone: Because the CDR3's place on the DNA is in doubt, the DNA is left out and the CDR3 is given as listed by TCRdb. The chain combines TRBV9 with TRBJ1-2; whether TRBD1, the table's D call, matches the DNA was not checked. CDR1 and CDR2 (germline): SGDLS, YYNGEE. The CDR3 sequence runs 15 residues, both termini included. The chain's CDR3 is CASSVVGQGAGGHTF.

The rearrangement joins TRBV11-2 to TRBJ2-7; 10 bases align to TRBD2. Germline values: CDR1 SGHAT, CDR2 FQNNGV. Trimming removed 2 bases from V and 5 bases from J; junction bases left unmatched: 6. This CDR3 contains 15 residues. The DNA of the CDR3 is TGTGCCAGCAGCTTACTAGCGGGGGCCCCCCACGAGCAGTACTTC. It codes for CASSLLAGAPHEQYF.

A few counts support this clone. The chain has TRBV5-5 and TRBJ1-2, with unresolved D. Germline V gives CDR1 SGHKS, CDR2 YYEKEE (reference sequence). This CDR3 is 14 amino acids long. Trimming cost V 0 bases and J 3 bases, with 9 bases left between them. CDR3 DNA: TGTGCCAGCAGCTTGGTGGGGAGGGACTATGGCTACACCTTC. Its protein product is CASSLVGRDYGYTF. Together with reference TRBV5-5 and TRBJ1-2, the CDR3 gives the full variable domain: DAGVTQSPTHLIKTRGQQVTLRCSPISGHKSVSWYQQVLGQGPQFIFQYYEKEERGRGNFPDRFSARQFPNYSSELNVNALLLGDSALYLCASSLVGRDYGYTFGSGTRLTVV.

V and J are TRBV19 and TRBJ1-2, with 7 bases matching TRBD1. Germline CDR1 and CDR2: LNHDA and SQIVND (reference sequence). This CDR3 region has 13 residues. V gave up 4 bases and J gave up 8 bases; unmatched junction bases: 7. The CDR3 DNA sequence: TGTGCCAGTAGTACATTACAGGGGAACGGCTACACCTTC. Translation gives CASSTLQGNGYTF. Using reference TRBV19 and TRBJ1-2 for the parts outside the CDR3, the full variable domain is DGGITQSPKYLFRKEGQNVTLSCEQNLNHDAMYWYRQDPGQGLRLIYYSQIVNDFQKGDIAEGYSVSREKKESFPLTVTSAQKNPTAFYLCASSTLQGNGYTFGSGTRLTVV.

The V gene is TRBV28, the J gene TRBJ1-1, with D possibly matching TRBD1 (6 bases). The length of the CDR3 is 11 residues. Trimming removed 11 bases from V and 9 bases from J, with 16 bases in between. The germline gives CDR1 MDHEN, CDR2 SYDVKM. The CDR3 DNA is TGTGCCGGGGGGGCCAAAGAGAAAGCTTTCTTT. This sequence encodes CAGGAKEKAFF.

The rearrangement joins TRBV27 to TRBJ1-6; possible D gene TRBD1, 5 bases. The germline V and J ends were trimmed by 6 bases and 3 bases, with 12 bases remaining between them. This CDR3 has 15 amino acids. From germline, CDR1 is MNHEY and CDR2 SMNVEV (reference sequence). The CDR3 sequence is CASSIRGFYNSPLHF. As DNA, the CDR3 is TGTGCCAGCAGCATACGGGGGTTCTATAATTCACCCCTCCACTTT.

J is TRBJ2-5 and V is TRBV28; D not resolved. CDR3 size: 15 residues. Germline V gives CDR1 MDHEN, CDR2 SYDVKM. V lost 2 bases to trimming and J lost 1 base, with 11 bases between them. CDR3 sequence reads: CASSLMGRPQETQYF. CDR3 coding DNA: TGTGCCAGCAGTTTAATGGGCAGACCCCAAGAGACCCAGTACTTC.

The chain's CDR3 is CASSSPRRGGNTIYF. CDR3 nucleotide sequence: TGTGCCAGCAGTAGTCCGCGGCGGGGAGGAAACACCATATATTTT. The chain uses TRBV28 and TRBJ1-3; D remains ambiguous. Germline V CDR1 and CDR2: MDHEN, SYDVKM. Trimming left V 5 bases short and J 4 bases short, with 15 bases between. The CDR3 runs to 15 residues. The full variable domain, its missing parts supplied by reference TRBV28 and TRBJ1-3, is DVKVTQSSRYLVKRTGEKVFLECVQDMDHENMFWYRQDPGLGLRLIYFSYDVKMKEKGDIPEGYSVSREKKERFSLILESASTNQTSMYLCASSSPRRGGNTIYFGEGSWLTVV.

The rearrangement links TRBV28 to TRBJ1-3, with D possibly TRBD1 on 5 matching bases. This CDR3 comprises 15 residues. Trimming removed 3 bases at V and 0 bases at J, with 9 bases between. CDR1 is MDHEN and CDR2 is SYDVKM in the germline V gene. CDR3 DNA: TGTGCCAGCAGTTTCGGGGGAGACTCTGGAAACACCATATATTTT. Translating gives CASSFGGDSGNTIYF.

The chain carries TRBV9 and TRBJ1-2, with 10 bases identical to TRBD1. In germline, CDR1 is SGDLS, CDR2 YYNGEE. The CDR3 sequence is 15 residues long. Trimming cost V 0 bases and J 2 bases; bases outside gene matches: 1. This chain's CDR3 is CASSVGQGANYGYTF. CDR3 nucleotide sequence: TGTGCCAGCAGCGTAGGACAGGGGGCAAACTATGGCTACACCTTC. The full variable domain, its missing parts supplied by reference TRBV9 and TRBJ1-2, is DSGVTQTPKHLITATGQRVTLRCSPRSGDLSVYWYQQSLDQGLQFLIQYYNGEERAKGNILERFSAQQFPDLHSELNLSSLELGDSALYFCASSVGQGANYGYTFGSGTRLTVV.

The chain couples TRBV11-3 to TRBJ1-1; D call uncertain. Between the trimmed V and J ends, which lost 3 bases and 0 bases, there was a span of 5 bases. Looked up from germline, CDR1 is SGHNT and CDR2 is YENEEA. The CDR3 has 13 residues. The CDR3 is CASSFSLNTEAFF. CDR3 nucleotide sequence: TGTGCCAGCAGCTTCTCTTTGAACACTGAAGCTTTCTTT.

This chain joins TRBV7-6 and TRBJ2-4; TRBD2 matches 10 bases. Per the germline V gene, CDR1 is SGHVS and CDR2 is FNYEAQ. V lost 1 base to trimming and J lost 2 bases; unmatched junction nucleotides: 5. The CDR3 runs 17 residues. For the CDR3, the DNA is TGTGCCAGCAGCTTAGGGCCTAGCGGGGGAACCAAAAACATTCAGTACTTC. The encoded protein is CASSLGPSGGTKNIQYF.

The chain recombines TRBV15 with TRBJ1-5; D is unclear. V was trimmed by 5 bases and J by 4 bases, leaving 15 bases between them. Germline CDR1 LNHNV, CDR2 YYDKDF (reference sequence). The length of the CDR3 is 15 residues. Here the CDR3 reads CATSLGTGYNQPQHF. CDR3 sequence (DNA): TGTGCCACCAGCCTAGGAACGGGGTATAATCAGCCCCAGCATTTT. The full variable domain, with the rest looked up from reference TRBV15 and TRBJ1-5, is DAMVIQNPRYQVTQFGKPVTLSCSQTLNHNVMYWYQQKSSQAPKLLFHYYDKDFNNEADTPDNFQSRRPNTSFCFLDIRSPGLGDTAMYLCATSLGTGYNQPQHFGDGTRLSIL.

V is TRBV27 and J is TRBJ1-6; TRBD1 aligns across 8 bases. The CDR3 spans 15 residues. Germline CDR1 is MNHEY and CDR2 is SMNVEV (reference sequence). V was pared by 4 bases and J by 7 bases, with 6 bases of the junction left unmatched. CDR3 loop: CASSSITGGNSPLHF. The CDR3 DNA reads TGTGCCAGCAGTTCCATCACAGGGGGGAATTCACCCCTCCACTTT.

This clone has just one count. The gene calls are TRBV7-9 and TRBJ1-4; 9 bases are a match to TRBD1. The junction had 0 bases not matched to a gene; V was cut back by 3 bases and J by 7 bases. CDR1 and CDR2 (germline): SEHNR, FQNEAQ (reference sequence). The CDR3 consists of 13 residues. DNA of the CDR3: TGTGCCAGCAGCTTGGGACAGGGTGAAAAACTGTTTTTT. Amino acids: CASSLGQGEKLFF.

The rearrangement joins TRBV18 to TRBJ1-5, with D possibly being TRBD1 (5 bases). Germline V gene lookup returns CDR1 KGHSH and CDR2 LQKENI. There are 14 residues in the CDR3. V shed 3 bases and J shed 1 base, with 7 bases lying between them. CDR3 nucleotide sequence: TGTGCCAGCTCACCTCGACAGAGCAATCAGCCCCAGCATTTT. It codes for CASSPRQSNQPQHF.

The CDR3 nucleotides read TGTGCCAGCAGTGAAGGTCAGATACTATTTGCTTCCTACGAGCAGTACTTC. As protein: CASSEGQILFASYEQYF. The rearrangement joins TRBV6-1 to TRBJ2-7, with no clear D. Trimming stripped 1 base from V and 1 base from J, with 17 bases between. Germline V gene lookup returns CDR1 MNHNS and CDR2 SASEGT. The CDR3 is made up of 17 amino acids.

The rearrangement uses TRBV4-3 and TRBJ2-5, with D possibly being TRBD2 (5 bases). V was pared by 0 bases and J by 5 bases, with 13 bases between. The CDR3 consists of 15 residues. Germline V gives CDR1 LGHNA, CDR2 YSLEER. The CDR3 nucleotides are TGCGCCAGCAGCCAAGATATCGACCGAGGGGAGACCCAGTACTTC. It is translated as CASSQDIDRGETQYF.

The chain recombines TRBV28 with TRBJ2-2, with 9 bases aligning to TRBD1. Per germline, CDR1 MDHEN and CDR2 SYDVKM. V lost 5 bases to trimming and J lost 7 bases; unmatched junction nucleotides: 8. The CDR3 length is 15 residues. CDR3 in DNA: TGTGCCAGCAGTCTAGACAGGGGGACGGACGGGGAGCTGTTTTTT. It encodes CASSLDRGTDGELFF. The complete variable domain, with remaining parts taken from reference TRBV28 and TRBJ2-2, reads DVKVTQSSRYLVKRTGEKVFLECVQDMDHENMFWYRQDPGLGLRLIYFSYDVKMKEKGDIPEGYSVSREKKERFSLILESASTNQTSMYLCASSLDRGTDGELFFGEGSRLTVL.

This clone has more than one count but fewer than ten. CDR3 amino acids: CASSLGAFSGNTIYF. In DNA form, the CDR3 reads TGTGCCAGCAGCTTGGGGGCCTTCTCTGGAAACACCATATATTTT. The rearrangement joins TRBV5-5 to TRBJ1-3; the D is unclear. The germline V gene encodes CDR1 SGHKS and CDR2 YYEKEE (reference sequence). V was clipped by 0 bases and J by 0 bases, with 7 bases between them. The CDR3 consists of 15 residues.

The rearrangement uses TRBV27 and TRBJ2-3, with a possible D match to TRBD1 (5 bases). Trimming stripped 2 bases from V and 1 base from J, with 10 bases between. The germline CDR1 and CDR2 sequences are MNHEY and SMNVEV (reference sequence). The CDR3 totals 15 residues. CDR3 bases: TGTGCCAGCAGTTTACTCCTAGGGGGCACAGATACGCAGTATTTT. Its protein product is CASSLLLGGTDTQYF.

V is TRBV5-1 and J is TRBJ2-1; TRBD2 agrees at 15 bases. Trimming took 3 bases from V and 0 from J; bases not matched to a gene: 7. This CDR3 has 19 residues. The germline CDR1 and CDR2 sequences are SGHRS and YFSETQ. The CDR3 DNA reads as TGCGCCAGCAGCTCTCTCGGGACTAGCGGGGGGCACTCCTACAATGAGCAGTTCTTC. Translated: CASSSLGTSGGHSYNEQFF.

This chain uses TRBV29-1 with TRBJ1-1, with D unresolved. Germline V gene lookup returns CDR1 SQVTM and CDR2 ANQGSEA. The ends were cut back, 6 bases at V and 3 bases at J, with 14 bases in the middle. This CDR3 comprises 13 residues. CDR3 sequence (DNA): TGCAGCGTCAGAGGGTGGAGTGACACTGAAGCTTTCTTT. Protein sequence: CSVRGWSDTEAFF.

This clone was seen only once. The V and J genes are TRBV27 and TRBJ1-2; 7 nucleotides align to TRBD1. With 4 bases clipped from V and 1 base from J, the junction kept 9 bases outside the gene matches. Germline-derived CDR1 and CDR2 are MNHEY and SMNVEV (reference sequence). This CDR3 comprises 16 residues. This chain's CDR3 is CASSSLPRQGNYGYTF. CDR3 bases: TGTGCCAGCAGTTCCCTACCCCGACAGGGTAACTATGGCTACACCTTC.